This T cell receptor beta chain was retrieved from a study of blood T cell repertoires in COVID-19. Per the study methods: Amplified reference gene primers provided the basis for estimating nucleated cell counts. The method was immunoSEQ multiplex PCR; TCRdb's version includes in-frame clones alone and lacks a portion of them. Clone size and the V and J calls come from that table; the DNA yielded D and trimming. The data contain 150,000 to 200,000 clones, around 81% of them singletons. V gave up 2 bases and J gave up 4 bases, with 17 bases separating them. CDR3 length: 16 residues. Germline CDR1 LNHNV, CDR2 YYDKDF (reference sequence).

Sequencing used peripheral blood. The source of this sequence is a man aged 65-85 years who had recovered from COVID-19. V is TRBV15 and J is TRBJ2-5, with D maybe TRBD1 (6 bases). As DNA, the CDR3 is TGTGCCACCAGCAGACCCTCAGGGGTAGGAAGAGAGACCCAGTACTTC. Translation: CATSRPSGVGRETQYF.